The rows below give T cell receptor beta chains drawn from one sample of a study of cytomegalovirus exposure and HLA in healthy donors. TCRdb's table, derived via immunoSEQ multiplex PCR, lists solely in-frame clones and lacks some. This table has approximately 170,000 clones, 76% appearing once. The material sequenced was PBMCs. Receptors originate from a female donor in good health and CMV-seronegative. CDR3s include the opening cysteine and the closing phenylalanine or tryptophan. Each record gives: J gene, clone size, D gene, V gene, CDR3 protein, CDR3 DNA. A D gene is named only where the DNA matches it firmly. Clone size is shown for a subset of rows, as once, few, many or a class of expanded clone.

j_gene: TRBJ1-2
abundance: -
d_gene: -
v_gene: TRBV7-9
CDR3aa: CASSLILQNYGYTF
CDR3nt: TGTGCCAGCAGCTTGATTTTACAGAACTATGGCTACACCTTC

j_gene: TRBJ1-2
abundance: -
d_gene: -
v_gene: TRBV2
CDR3aa: CASSPELGSGYTF
CDR3nt: TGTGCCAGCAGTCCAGAGCTGGGCAGTGGCTACACCTTC

j_gene: TRBJ2-7
abundance: -
d_gene: -
v_gene: TRBV5-4
CDR3aa: CASSTGRQNSYEQYF
CDR3nt: TGTGCCAGCAGCACGGGTAGACAGAACTCCTACGAGCAGTACTTC

j_gene: TRBJ2-7
abundance: few
d_gene: -
v_gene: TRBV7-2
CDR3aa: CASSLIIQLYEQYF
CDR3nt: TGTGCCAGCAGCTTAATTATACAGCTCTACGAGCAGTACTTC

j_gene: TRBJ2-1
abundance: -
d_gene: TRBD2
v_gene: TRBV7-2
CDR3aa: CASSLFPRGRVWEQFF
CDR3nt: TGTGCCAGCAGCTTATTCCCCCGCGGGAGGGTCTGGGAGCAGTTCTTC

j_gene: TRBJ1-4
abundance: -
d_gene: -
v_gene: TRBV28
CDR3aa: CASRPQVSVANEKLFF
CDR3nt: TGTGCCAGCAGGCCACAGGTTTCTGTAGCTAATGAAAAACTGTTTTTT

j_gene: TRBJ2-7
abundance: -
d_gene: -
v_gene: TRBV5-1
CDR3aa: CASSERVGSYEQYF
CDR3nt: TGCGCCAGCAGCGAGCGGGTGGGCTCCTACGAGCAGTACTTC

j_gene: TRBJ2-7
abundance: -
d_gene: TRBD2
v_gene: TRBV25-1
CDR3aa: CASSGAAYTSGDDYEQYF
CDR3nt: TGTGCCAGCAGTGGCGCCGCCTATACTAGCGGGGATGACTACGAGCAGTACTTC

j_gene: TRBJ2-7
abundance: -
d_gene: -
v_gene: TRBV30
CDR3aa: CAWRAAGYYGQYF
CDR3nt: TGTGCCTGGAGGGCGGCAGGGTATTACGGGCAGTACTTC

j_gene: TRBJ2-5
abundance: -
d_gene: -
v_gene: TRBV5-4
CDR3aa: CASSLRGRESQYF
CDR3nt: TGTGCCAGCAGCCTTAGGGGTCGGGAGTCCCAGTACTTC

j_gene: TRBJ2-7
abundance: once
d_gene: TRBD2
v_gene: TRBV5-8
CDR3aa: CASSPWRGSYEQYF
CDR3nt: TGTGCCAGCAGTCCCTGGCGGGGGTCCTACGAGCAGTACTTC

j_gene: TRBJ2-1
abundance: -
d_gene: -
v_gene: TRBV29-1
CDR3aa: CSVGQVRNNEQFF
CDR3nt: TGCAGCGTTGGACAGGTTAGAAACAATGAGCAGTTCTTC

j_gene: TRBJ2-5
abundance: -
d_gene: -
v_gene: TRBV18
CDR3aa: CASSPPIPSETQYF
CDR3nt: TGTGCCAGCTCACCACCTATTCCCTCGGAGACCCAGTACTTC

j_gene: TRBJ2-1
abundance: -
d_gene: -
v_gene: TRBV5-1
CDR3aa: CASSLFSENEQFF
CDR3nt: TGCGCCAGCAGCTTGTTTTCCGAGAATGAGCAGTTCTTC

j_gene: TRBJ1-6
abundance: -
d_gene: TRBD1
v_gene: TRBV9
CDR3aa: CASSVGRTGSPLHF
CDR3nt: TGTGCCAGCAGCGTAGGCCGGACAGGTTCACCCCTCCACTTT

j_gene: TRBJ2-3
abundance: -
d_gene: TRBD2
v_gene: TRBV9
CDR3aa: CASSVGGGTSGSPADTQYF
CDR3nt: TGTGCCAGCAGCGTAGGGGGAGGGACTAGCGGGAGTCCTGCGGATACGCAGTATTTT

j_gene: TRBJ1-2
abundance: -
d_gene: -
v_gene: TRBV28
CDR3aa: CASTQRGYGYTF
CDR3nt: TGTGCCAGCACTCAAAGGGGCTATGGCTACACCTTC

j_gene: TRBJ1-5
abundance: few
d_gene: TRBD1
v_gene: TRBV6-1
CDR3aa: CASSGTGARQPQHF
CDR3nt: TGTGCCAGCAGTGGAACAGGGGCCCGGCAGCCCCAGCATTTT

j_gene: TRBJ1-1
abundance: -
d_gene: -
v_gene: TRBV19
CDR3aa: CASSMSREVSATEAFF
CDR3nt: TGTGCCAGTAGTATGTCCAGGGAGGTCTCGGCCACTGAAGCTTTCTTT

j_gene: TRBJ2-2
abundance: -
d_gene: -
v_gene: TRBV10-3
CDR3aa: CAISERPGVGTGELFF
CDR3nt: TGTGCCATCAGTGAGCGGCCGGGGGTGGGCACCGGGGAGCTGTTTTTT

j_gene: TRBJ1-1
abundance: few
d_gene: TRBD1
v_gene: TRBV28
CDR3aa: CASSPPGGNTEAFF
CDR3nt: TGTGCCAGTTCACCCCCAGGGGGCAACACTGAAGCTTTCTTT

j_gene: TRBJ1-5
abundance: -
d_gene: -
v_gene: TRBV19
CDR3aa: CASSSPGLGHQPQHF
CDR3nt: TGTGCCAGTAGTTCCCCAGGGTTGGGTCATCAGCCCCAGCATTTT

j_gene: TRBJ2-3
abundance: -
d_gene: TRBD2
v_gene: TRBV7-9
CDR3aa: CASSLGTSGRWRRTDTQYF
CDR3nt: TGTGCCAGCAGCTTAGGGACTAGCGGGAGGTGGAGGAGGACAGATACGCAGTATTTT

j_gene: TRBJ1-1
abundance: -
d_gene: -
v_gene: TRBV10-1
CDR3aa: CASSELGRKLSTDNTEAFF
CDR3nt: TGCGCCAGCAGTGAGTTAGGGAGAAAACTGTCTACAGATAACACTGAAGCTTTCTTT

j_gene: TRBJ1-6
abundance: -
d_gene: -
v_gene: TRBV2
CDR3aa: CASREQGINSPLHF
CDR3nt: TGTGCCAGCAGGGAACAGGGTATTAATTCACCCCTCCACTTT